These 6 T cell receptor beta chains came from one sample sequenced in a study of cytomegalovirus exposure and HLA in healthy donors. A multiplex PCR was run with 60 Vbeta primers and 13 Jbeta primers. TCRdb keeps only in-frame clones here, not all; method: immunoSEQ multiplex PCR. The sample lists a few hundred thousand clones, 75% to 85% seen once, with about 0.29% in the top ten. Sequencing was done on a sample of PBMCs. The receptors were gathered from a girl aged 2 to 9 in good health and CMV-seronegative.

This chain connects TRBV21-1 to TRBJ1-2; the table calls TRBD1, which could not be checked here. TRBV21-1 represents a pseudogene. The CDR3 contains 14 residues. CDR3: CASSIDSSNYGYTF. As DNA, the CDR3 is TGTGCCAGCAGCATCGACAGTTCTAACTATGGCTACACCTTC.

The chain couples TRBV5-4 to TRBJ2-7; 8 bases match TRBD1. V lost 4 bases, J lost 1 base, and 10 bases stayed unmatched. The CDR3 has 16 residues. In germline, CDR1 is SGHNT, CDR2 YYREEE (reference sequence). In nucleotides, the CDR3 is TGTGCCAGCAGCCCTTGGACAGGGACCTTGTCCTACGAGCAGTACTTC. Protein sequence: CASSPWTGTLSYEQYF.

This clone was found once. The chain combines TRBV28 with TRBJ2-7, with 7 positions matching TRBD1. Germline V gives CDR1 MDHEN, CDR2 SYDVKM. The CDR3 is 15 residues long. The V gene end was trimmed by 5 bases and the J gene end by 3 bases; junction bases not matched to a gene: 10. The DNA for the CDR3 is TGTGCCAGCAGTACCTTAGGGGACAGCCTCTACGAGCAGTACTTC. Translation gives CASSTLGDSLYEQYF.

V is TRBV7-8 and J is TRBJ2-7; TRBD2 aligns across 11 bases. V was clipped by 5 bases and J by 2 bases; unmatched bases: 5. CDR1 and CDR2 from the germline V gene are SGHVS and FQNEAQ. There are 15 residues in the CDR3. The CDR3 DNA sequence: TGTGCCAGCAGCCAACTAGCGGGGGTCGCCTACGAGCAGTACTTC. This encodes CASSQLAGVAYEQYF.

The chain joins TRBV5-1 to TRBJ2-3; a possible D gene is TRBD1 (6 bases). Per germline, CDR1 SGHRS and CDR2 YFSETQ. Trimming pared 4 bases from V and 2 bases from J, leaving 14 bases between. The CDR3 is made up of 15 amino acids. CDR3 sequence: CASSKTGYPTDTQYF. CDR3 DNA sequence: TGCGCCAGCAGCAAGACAGGCTACCCCACAGATACGCAGTATTTT.

The chain carries TRBV6-5 and TRBJ1-2, with 9 bases fitting TRBD1. With V trimmed by 7 bases and J by 5 bases, 5 bases remained unmatched. The CDR3 is 13 residues long. Germline V lookup: CDR1 MNHEY, CDR2 SVGAGI. The CDR3 DNA reads as TGTGCCAGCAACACCGGGACAGGGTATGGCTACACCTTC. It translates to CASNTGTGYGYTF.